These 31 T cell receptor beta chains were sequenced from one sample in a study of T cells after yellow fever vaccination. TCRdb analysed the 5' RACE reads with MiXCR anew, one entry per CDR3 protein. Among 50,000 to 60,000 distinct CDR3 sequences listed, 6.6% were seen once. The specimen was CD8+ T cells not binding an NS4B(214-222) dextramer, sorted from PBMCs, collected about 49 days after the first yellow fever vaccination. The receptors were sampled from a man in his late teens or twenties who received the YFV17D yellow fever vaccine.

This clonotype turned up a few times. The chain joins TRBV20-1 to TRBJ1-6; 9 positions match TRBD1. Germline V CDR1 and CDR2: DFQATT, SNEGSKA (reference sequence). This CDR3 is 17 amino acids long. The V and J ends lost 3 bases and 2 bases, in that order; junction bases with no gene match: 8. CDR3 coding DNA: TGCAGTGCTAGGGGACAGGGAGTTGGGGCCTATAATTCACCCCTCCACTTT. Protein product: CSARGQGVGAYNSPLHF.

This clonotype was seen at least ten times. The chain is built from TRBV20-1 and TRBJ2-1; D remains unclear. The germline V gene encodes CDR1 DFQATT and CDR2 SNEGSKA (reference sequence). The CDR3 totals 15 residues. Between the trimmed V and J ends, which lost 1 base and 2 bases, there was a span of 12 bases. The CDR3 DNA reads as TGCAGTGCTAGAGGGTCTCGGCAGGCCTACAATGAGCAGTTCTTC. Its protein product is CSARGSRQAYNEQFF.

This clonotype has ten or more counts. J is TRBJ2-6 and V is TRBV9; D perhaps matches TRBD1 (6 bases). The length of the CDR3 is 20 residues. The germline gives CDR1 SGDLS, CDR2 YYNGEE. V lost 6 bases, J lost 2 bases, and 27 bases lay in between. CDR3 DNA: TGTGCCAGCAATGAAGAGGCGACAGGTGCGGTTGATGCTGGGGCCAACGTCCTGACTTTC. It encodes CASNEEATGAVDAGANVLTF.

This clonotype appeared a few times. The chain joins TRBV7-9 to TRBJ1-1; TRBD1 matches 7 bases. Germline V CDR1 and CDR2: SEHNR, FQNEAQ (reference sequence). The CDR3 is 15 amino acids. Trimming removed 4 bases from V and 6 bases from J; junction bases left unmatched: 11. The CDR3 DNA sequence: TGTGCCAGCAGCTACCCGAGCCGACAGGGACCTGAAGCTTTCTTT. It encodes CASSYPSRQGPEAFF.

A few counts support this clonotype. The V call is TRBV12-3 or TRBV12-4, the J call TRBJ1-1; perhaps TRBD1 as D (6 bases). The V end lost 8 bases, the J end lost 6 bases, and 10 bases lay between the germline ends. CDR3 length: 11 residues. CDR3: CASLQGAEAFF. The CDR3 DNA reads TGTGCCAGCTTACAGGGCGCTGAAGCTTTCTTT.

The J gene is TRBJ1-2, the V gene TRBV5-4; the D is unclear. Trimming cost V 0 bases and J 5 bases, with 8 bases left between them. The CDR3 sequence is 13 residues long. CDR1 and CDR2 from the germline V gene are SGHNT and YYREEE (reference sequence). The CDR3 DNA is TGTGCCAGCAGCTTGGAACAGAATTATGGCTACACCTTC. It specifies CASSLEQNYGYTF.

This clonotype was seen repeatedly, ten times or more. This chain links TRBV4-1 with TRBJ2-2, with 10 nucleotides matching TRBD1. Trimming at V came to 0 bases and at J to 6 bases, leaving 7 bases not matched to a gene. CDR1 and CDR2 (germline): MGHRA, YSYEKL. The CDR3 spans 17 residues. CDR3 region: CASSQDSSGQGSGELFF. CDR3 in DNA: TGCGCCAGCAGCCAAGATTCGTCGGGACAGGGGTCCGGGGAGCTGTTTTTT.

This clonotype was counted at least ten times. The rearrangement links TRBV5-1 to TRBJ2-7; D might be TRBD1 (6 bases). CDR1 and CDR2 from the germline V gene are SGHRS and YFSETQ. The CDR3 sequence is 14 residues long. Trimming shortened V by 0 bases and J by 6 bases, and 13 bases separated the two germline ends. The CDR3 nucleotides are TGCGCCAGCAGCTTGGGCTCAGGGGAATCCGAGCAGTACGTC. This encodes CASSLGSGESEQYV.

This clonotype occurred a few times. The chain combines TRBV15 with TRBJ2-7; TRBD1 aligns across 8 bases. Per germline, CDR1 LNHNV and CDR2 YYDKDF (reference sequence). Trimming removed 5 bases from V and 3 bases from J; junction bases left unmatched: 12. This CDR3 is 16 amino acids long. The CDR3 DNA is TGTGCCACCAGCCGGCCCGGGACAGGCGAAAGCTACGAGCAGTACGTC. It specifies CATSRPGTGESYEQYV.

As concerns this clonotype: A much bigger clone sits one base away, suggesting this may be a read error. The V and J genes are TRBV2 and TRBJ2-1, with 8 nucleotides matching TRBD1. Looked up from germline, CDR1 is SNHLY and CDR2 is FYNNEI. The CDR3 totals 16 residues. The CDR3 DNA reads TGTGCCGGCAGTGCCTCGGACAGGGCGTTATCCAATGAGCAGTTCTTC. Its protein product is CAGSASDRALSNEQFF.

The rearrangement links TRBV6-2 or TRBV6-3 to TRBJ2-7, with D hard to call. V lost 2 bases, J lost 2 bases, and 7 bases lay in between. This CDR3 is 13 amino acids long. CDR1 is MNHEY, CDR2 SVGEGT, per germline. CDR3 DNA sequence: TGTGCCAGCAGTTACCGGGTCACCTACGAGCAGTACTTC. It codes for CASSYRVTYEQYF.

This clonotype has more than one count but fewer than ten. The V call is TRBV19, the J call TRBJ1-1; no reliable D call. CDR3 length: 14 residues. In germline, CDR1 is LNHDA, CDR2 SQIVND (reference sequence). Trimming took off 3 bases at V and 0 bases at J, with 8 bases between the two ends. The DNA for the CDR3 is TGTGCCAGTAGTATCGGCGGTTTGAACACTGAAGCTTTCTTT. It codes for CASSIGGLNTEAFF.

Only a few counts were recorded for this clonotype. The V gene is TRBV29-1, the J gene TRBJ2-2, with TRBD2 identical over 11 bases. Trimming cost V 7 bases and J 3 bases; bases outside gene matches: 13. CDR1 is SQVTM, CDR2 ANQGSEA, per germline. The CDR3 totals 17 residues. The CDR3 DNA is TGCAGCGCCAAAAGGCTAGCGGGGGGTATTGACACCGGGGAGCTGTTTTTT. This encodes CSAKRLAGGIDTGELFF.

This clonotype has at least ten counts. This chain connects TRBV29-1 to TRBJ2-5; 8 positions match TRBD2. This CDR3 comprises 16 residues. Unmatched junction bases numbered 8, after V lost 0 bases and J lost 2 bases. Per the germline V gene, CDR1 is SQVTM and CDR2 is ANQGSEA. The CDR3 nucleotides are TGCAGCGTTGAAGATAGGGGTAGCGGGGCTCAAGAGACCCAGTACTTC. It encodes CSVEDRGSGAQETQYF. The complete variable domain, with remaining parts taken from reference TRBV29-1 and TRBJ2-5, reads SAVISQKPSRDICQRGTSLTIQCQVDSQVTMMFWYRQQPGQSLTLIATANQGSEATYESGFVIDKFPISRPNLTFSTLTVSNMSPEDSSIYLCSVEDRGSGAQETQYFGPGTRLLVL.

The chain employs TRBV29-1 and TRBJ2-1, with D possibly TRBD1 on 6 matching bases. Germline lookup yields CDR1 SQVTM and CDR2 ANQGSEA. CDR3 length: 16 amino acids. Trimming left V 2 bases short and J 3 bases short, with 17 bases between. The CDR3 spells CSVETGWGTLYNEQFF. The CDR3 nucleotides read TGCAGCGTTGAAACTGGATGGGGGACACTCTACAATGAGCAGTTCTTC.

This clonotype occurred a few times. The gene calls are TRBV20-1 and TRBJ2-1; 10 nucleotides agree with TRBD2. V was clipped by 4 bases and J by 4 bases; unmatched bases: 7. The CDR3 spans 15 residues. Germline CDR1 and CDR2: DFQATT and SNEGSKA (reference sequence). CDR3 coding DNA: TGCAGTGCTACCGCAACTAGCGGGGAGTACAATGAGCAGTTCTTC. Residues: CSATATSGEYNEQFF.

This clonotype was counted many times. The genes are TRBV18 and TRBJ2-2; D is unclear. This CDR3 contains 12 residues. V was cut by 2 bases and J by 5 bases, with 3 bases left in between. Germline values: CDR1 KGHSH, CDR2 LQKENI. The CDR3 region has the DNA TGTGCCAGCTCACCATCGACCGGGGAGCTGTTTTTT. It translates to CASSPSTGELFF.

This clonotype has ten or more counts. The chain combines TRBV7-9 with TRBJ2-7, with TRBD2 as a possible D gene (5 bases). Trimming took 2 bases from V and 5 from J, leaving 7 bases between them. CDR1 SEHNR and CDR2 FQNEAQ come from the germline V gene (reference sequence). The CDR3 covers 12 residues. This CDR3 is CASSLLADEQYV. The CDR3 region has the DNA TGTGCCAGCAGCTTACTAGCTGACGAGCAGTACGTC.

This clonotype was recorded a few times. The rearrangement joins TRBV9 to TRBJ1-6; 8 bases are shared with TRBD1. From germline, CDR1 is SGDLS and CDR2 YYNGEE. J was trimmed by 6 bases and V by 2 bases; bases with no gene match: 4. This CDR3 has 15 amino acids. The CDR3: CASSVRDRINSPLHF. The CDR3 DNA reads TGTGCCAGCAGCGTCCGGGACAGGATTAATTCACCCCTCCACTTT. The full variable domain, in which reference TRBV9 and TRBJ1-6 provide the parts outside the CDR3, is DSGVTQTPKHLITATGQRVTLRCSPRSGDLSVYWYQQSLDQGLQFLIQYYNGEERAKGNILERFSAQQFPDLHSELNLSSLELGDSALYFCASSVRDRINSPLHFGNGTRLTVT.

This clonotype was recorded a few times. The chain carries TRBV19 and TRBJ1-5, with D tentatively TRBD1 (6 bases). CDR1 and CDR2 from the germline V gene are LNHDA and SQIVND (reference sequence). V was clipped by 4 bases and J by 7 bases, with 14 bases between them. The CDR3 sequence is 14 residues long. The CDR3 DNA is TGTGCCAGTAGTACTTTCCAGGGGAGACAGCCCCAGCATTTT. Encoded protein: CASSTFQGRQPQHF.

The chain couples TRBV6-1 to TRBJ2-2; no reliable D call. CDR3 length: 14 residues. Germline CDR1 is MNHNS and CDR2 is SASEGT. In nucleotides, the CDR3 is TGTGCTGTCGGGCACGCCATTAACACCGGGGAGCTGTTTTTT. Its translation: CAVGHAINTGELFF.

This clonotype has at least ten counts. The chain employs TRBV29-1 and TRBJ2-7; possibly TRBD1 for D (6 bases). The V end was cut by 6 bases, the J end by 5 bases, with 14 bases between. CDR1 is SQVTM and CDR2 is ANQGSEA in the germline V gene. CDR3 length: 12 amino acids. In nucleotides, the CDR3 is TGCAGCGTGGAAACAGGGATGAACGAGCAGTACGTC. The encoded protein is CSVETGMNEQYV.

V usage is TRBV14 and J usage is TRBJ2-5; no reliable D call. The CDR3 contains 14 residues. The V gene lost 0 bases and the J gene lost 7 bases, with 12 bases spanning the gap. From germline, CDR1 is SGHDN and CDR2 FVKESK. The CDR3 bases are TGTGCCAGCAGCCAAGAAAGAACATCTTGGACCCAGTACTTC. Its translation is CASSQERTSWTQYF. The entire variable domain, with the rest obtained from reference TRBV14 and TRBJ2-5, is as follows: EAGVTQFPSHSVIEKGQTVTLRCDPISGHDNLYWYRRVMGKEIKFLLHFVKESKQDESGMPNNRFLAERTGGTYSTLKVQPAELEDSGVYFCASSQERTSWTQYFGPGTRLLVL.

The J gene is TRBJ2-6, the V gene TRBV5-4, with D possibly being TRBD1 (6 bases). This CDR3 contains 18 residues. CDR1 is SGHNT and CDR2 is YYREEE in the germline V gene (reference sequence). V gave up 5 bases and J gave up 0 bases, with 18 bases separating them. CDR3 region: CASRPDSAPISGANVLTF. CDR3 DNA: TGTGCCAGCAGACCGGACAGCGCACCCATCTCTGGGGCCAACGTCCTGACTTTC. Together with reference TRBV5-4 and TRBJ2-6, the CDR3 gives the full variable domain: ETGVTQSPTHLIKTRGQQVTLRCSSQSGHNTVSWYQQALGQGPQFIFQYYREEENGRGNFPPRFSGLQFPNYSSELNVNALELDDSALYLCASRPDSAPISGANVLTFGAGSRLTVL.

This clonotype has at least ten counts. This chain connects TRBV20-1 to TRBJ2-1, with D hard to call. CDR3 size: 17 residues. CDR1 is DFQATT, CDR2 SNEGSKA, per germline (reference sequence). Trimming left V 0 bases short and J 4 bases short, with 19 bases between. CDR3 in amino acids: CSARDLFSEKNYNEQFF. CDR3 in DNA: TGCAGTGCTAGAGATCTTTTTTCCGAGAAAAATTACAATGAGCAGTTCTTC.

The chain has TRBV4-3 and TRBJ2-1, with TRBD1 matching 7 bases. Germline V CDR1 and CDR2: LGHNA, YSLEER. This CDR3 region has 16 residues. The V gene end was trimmed by 2 bases and the J gene end by 4 bases; junction bases not matched to a gene: 8. Here the CDR3 DNA reads TGCGCCAGCAGCCAAAGGACAGGTAGCGTGTACAATGAGCAGTTCTTC. It translates to CASSQRTGSVYNEQFF.

This clonotype was seen a handful of times. This sequence joins TRBV20-1 and TRBJ2-1; D is possibly TRBD2 (6 bases). This CDR3 has 15 amino acids. The V gene's germline CDR1 is DFQATT and CDR2 SNEGSKA (reference sequence). V lost 6 bases and J lost 6, with 21 bases in between. DNA of the CDR3: TGCAGTGCCCCCCATCCCGGGGGAAGGGGCAATGAGCAGTTCTTC. This codes for CSAPHPGGRGNEQFF.

Regarding this clonotype: A much bigger clone sits one base away, suggesting this may be a read error. CDR3 DNA: TGTGCCAGCATCGTGACCGGTCTGAAGGGTCAGCCCCAGCATTTT. It is translated as CASIVTGLKGQPQHF. The rearrangement uses TRBV7-2 and TRBJ1-5; D ambiguous. V was pared by 7 bases and J by 6 bases, with 19 bases between. From germline, CDR1 is SGHTA and CDR2 FQGNSA. The length of the CDR3 is 15 residues.

This chain uses TRBV7-8 with TRBJ2-7; the match to TRBD1 covers 7 bases. J was trimmed by 3 bases and V by 5 bases; bases with no gene match: 4. The CDR3 runs 13 residues. Germline V gives CDR1 SGHVS, CDR2 FQNEAQ. The CDR3 region has the DNA TGTGCCAGCAGCGCAAGGACAGGCTACGAGCAGTACGTC. Amino acids: CASSARTGYEQYV.

This clonotype was recorded at least ten times. The chain uses TRBV5-6 and TRBJ2-1; no reliable D call. Trimming took off 2 bases at V and 6 bases at J, with 3 bases between the two ends. CDR3 length: 11 amino acids. CDR1 is SGHDT, CDR2 YYEEEE, per germline. The CDR3 spells CASSFSNEQFF. CDR3 sequence (DNA): TGTGCCAGCAGCTTTTCCAATGAGCAGTTCTTC.

This clonotype was detected a few times. The chain combines TRBV19 with TRBJ2-1; a possible D gene is TRBD2 (6 bases). Germline assignment: CDR1 LNHDA and CDR2 SQIVND (reference sequence). The CDR3 contains 13 residues. The germline V and J ends were trimmed by 0 bases and 15 bases, with 15 bases remaining between them. CDR3 sequence (DNA): TGTGCCAGTAGTATAGATCCGGGGGTTGGACGGTTCTTC. Translation: CASSIDPGVGRFF.